The 3 T cell receptor beta chains below were found in one sample sequenced in a study of Graves' ophthalmopathy and Graves' hyperthyroidism. For repertoire sequencing, the TCR beta CDR3 regions were amplified from RNA transcripts. Investigators did first-round RT-PCR with HTBI primers, then second-round multiplex PCR. TCRdb re-called the multiplex PCR reads through MiXCR, storing one row per CDR3 protein. The data hold 650,000 to 900,000 distinct CDR3 sequences, with 40% observed a single time. Sequenced: peripheral blood. The receptors were sampled from an adult man with Graves' ophthalmopathy.

This clonotype was seen a single time. A much larger clone differs from this one at a single base, so this may be a read error. V and J are TRBV15 and TRBJ2-5; D is uncertain. This CDR3 is 17 amino acids long. Germline lookup yields CDR1 LNHNV and CDR2 YYDKDF (reference sequence). Trimming took 0 bases from V and 6 from J, leaving 20 bases between them. In DNA, the CDR3 is TGTGCCACCAGCAGAGACCTCTTAGAAGGAGTGGATAAGACCCAGTACTTC. Its translation is CATSRDLLEGVDKTQYF.

About this clonotype: A much larger clone differs by one base, so this may be a read error. The chain uses TRBV7-2 and TRBJ2-5; no clear D gene. CDR3 size: 12 residues. Between the trimmed V and J ends, which lost 5 bases and 1 base, there was a span of 5 bases. Germline V CDR1 and CDR2: SGHTA, FQGNSA. CDR3 coding DNA: TGTGCCAGCAGCGCCCCCCAAGAGACCCAGTACTTC. Protein: CASSAPQETQYF.

This clonotype was found many times. The rearrangement links TRBV29-1 to TRBJ2-7; 8 bases fit TRBD1. The junction had 7 bases not matched to a gene; V was cut back by 6 bases and J by 3 bases. CDR3 length equals 13 residues. CDR1 is SQVTM, CDR2 ANQGSEA, per germline. CDR3 nucleotide sequence: TGCAGCGTAGGTAGACAGGGGCGCTACGAGCAGTACTTC. This translates into CSVGRQGRYEQYF.